Sequencing of this T cell receptor beta chain was carried out in a study of response to subunit inactivated influenza vaccine. TCRdb reanalysed the RT-PCR reads using MiXCR and keeps one entry per CDR3 protein. The sample carries 450,000 to 550,000 distinct CDR3 sequences, less than 30% recorded once. The germline gives CDR1 SEHNR, CDR2 FQNEAQ (reference sequence). The CDR3 sequence is 15 residues long. Trimming shortened V by 4 bases and J by 2 bases, and 14 bases separated the two germline ends. Findings and limits, study-wide: Seasonal influenza vaccination, on each occasion, was suggested by the authors to recruit few new T cells.

This clonotype was counted a few times. The antigen is undetermined. This sequence was found in a man aged 50 to 59 who received an inactivated influenza vaccine. The rearrangement joins TRBV7-9 to TRBJ1-1; D gene ambiguous. Sequencing used CD4+ T cells sorted from PBMCs, obtained around 5 days after vaccination. CDR3 protein: CASSSYRTRNTEAFF. The CDR3 nucleotides read TGTGCCAGCAGCTCATACCGCACACGAAACACTGAAGCTTTCTTT.